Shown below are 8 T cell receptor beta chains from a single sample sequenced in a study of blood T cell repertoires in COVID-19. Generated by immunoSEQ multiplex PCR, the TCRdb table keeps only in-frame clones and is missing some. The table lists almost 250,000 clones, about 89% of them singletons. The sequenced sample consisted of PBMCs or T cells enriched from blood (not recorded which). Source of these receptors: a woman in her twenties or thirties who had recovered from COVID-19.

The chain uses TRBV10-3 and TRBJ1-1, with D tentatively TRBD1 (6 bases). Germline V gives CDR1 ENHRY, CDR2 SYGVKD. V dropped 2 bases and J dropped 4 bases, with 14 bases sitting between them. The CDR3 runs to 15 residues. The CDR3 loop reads CAISERDTSGTEAFF. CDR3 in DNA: TGTGCCATCAGTGAGCGGGACACTAGCGGCACTGAAGCTTTCTTT.

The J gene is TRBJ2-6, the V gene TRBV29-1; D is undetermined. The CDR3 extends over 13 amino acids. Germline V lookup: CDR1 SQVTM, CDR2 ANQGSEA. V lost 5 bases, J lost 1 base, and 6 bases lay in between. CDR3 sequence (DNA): TGCAGCGTTTCAGAATCTGGGGCCAACGTCCTGACTTTC. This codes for CSVSESGANVLTF. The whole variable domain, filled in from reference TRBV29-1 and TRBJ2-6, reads SAVISQKPSRDICQRGTSLTIQCQVDSQVTMMFWYRQQPGQSLTLIATANQGSEATYESGFVIDKFPISRPNLTFSTLTVSNMSPEDSSIYLCSVSESGANVLTFGAGSRLTVL.

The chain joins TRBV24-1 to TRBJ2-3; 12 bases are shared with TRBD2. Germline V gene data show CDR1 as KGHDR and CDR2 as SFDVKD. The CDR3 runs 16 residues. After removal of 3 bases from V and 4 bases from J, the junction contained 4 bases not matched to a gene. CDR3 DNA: TGTGCCACCAGTGATACGACTAGCGGGAGAGCAGATACGCAGTATTTT. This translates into CATSDTTSGRADTQYF.

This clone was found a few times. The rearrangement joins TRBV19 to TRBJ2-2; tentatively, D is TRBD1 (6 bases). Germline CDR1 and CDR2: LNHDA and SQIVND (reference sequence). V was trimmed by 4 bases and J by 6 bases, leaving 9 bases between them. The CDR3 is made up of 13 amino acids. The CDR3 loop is CASSNQGSGELFF. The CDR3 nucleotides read TGTGCCAGTAGTAATCAGGGGTCCGGGGAGCTGTTTTTT.

The CDR3: CASSGAEAFF. In DNA form, the CDR3 reads TGTGCCAGTTCAGGGGCTGAAGCTTTCTTT. The J gene is TRBJ1-1, the V gene TRBV19; D perhaps matches TRBD1 (6 bases). This CDR3 region has 10 residues. Germline loops: CDR1 LNHDA, CDR2 SQIVND (reference sequence). Deletions cut 8 bases from V and 6 bases from J, with 7 bases between.

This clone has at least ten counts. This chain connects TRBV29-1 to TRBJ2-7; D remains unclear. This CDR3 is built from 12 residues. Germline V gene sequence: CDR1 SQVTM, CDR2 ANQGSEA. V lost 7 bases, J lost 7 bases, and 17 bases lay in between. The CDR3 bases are TGCAGCGCCCAACCGACTGTTGGGGAGCAGTACTTC. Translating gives CSAQPTVGEQYF.

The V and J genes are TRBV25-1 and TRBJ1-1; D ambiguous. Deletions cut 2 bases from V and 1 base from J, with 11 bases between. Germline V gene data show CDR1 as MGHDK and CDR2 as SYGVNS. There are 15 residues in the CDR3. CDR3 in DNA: TGTGCCAGCAGTGAAACCCCGCAGAAGAACACTGAAGCTTTCTTT. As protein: CASSETPQKNTEAFF. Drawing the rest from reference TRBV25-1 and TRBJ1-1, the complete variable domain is EADIYQTPRYLVIGTGKKITLECSQTMGHDKMYWYQQDPGMELHLIHYSYGVNSTEKGDLSSESTVSRIRTEHFPLTLESARPSHTSQYLCASSETPQKNTEAFFGQGTRLTVV.

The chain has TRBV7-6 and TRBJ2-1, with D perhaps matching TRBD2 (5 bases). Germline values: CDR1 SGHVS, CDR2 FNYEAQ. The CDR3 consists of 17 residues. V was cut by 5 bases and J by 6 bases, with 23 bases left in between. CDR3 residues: CASSENPPGIGSNEQFF. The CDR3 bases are TGTGCCAGCAGCGAAAACCCGCCGGGGATTGGAAGCAATGAGCAGTTCTTC.